The 6 T cell receptor beta chains reported below all come from one sample, sequenced in a study of T cells in Graves' hyperthyroidism and ophthalmopathy. What was amplified from RNA transcripts were TCR beta CDR3 regions. RT-PCR in the first round (using the HTBI primer set) targeted the TCR CDR3. TCRdb used MiXCR to reprocess the multiplex PCR reads, holding one entry per CDR3 protein. This table holds 700,000 to 950,000 distinct CDR3 sequences, under 45% found once. Sequenced material: blood. The source is a woman aged 40 to 50 with Graves' hyperthyroidism.

The chain links TRBV9 to TRBJ1-2; D is perhaps TRBD1 (5 bases). CDR1 and CDR2 (germline): SGDLS, YYNGEE. V lost 2 bases and J lost 7, with 9 bases in between. This CDR3 comprises 12 residues. In DNA, the CDR3 is TGTGCCAGCAGCGTCAGGGTTGGTGGCTACACCTTC. Translating it yields CASSVRVGGYTF.

With regard to this clonotype: Sequence at one end of the junction differs from germline and may be a read error. The V gene is TRBV10-1, the J gene TRBJ2-7; D remains ambiguous. Germline V gives CDR1 WNHNN, CDR2 SYGVQD (reference sequence). The CDR3 loop spans 15 amino acids. CDR3 in DNA: TGTGCCATCAGACTCCTTAGGGCTCCGTTTCCCGAGCAGTACTTC. Its translation is CAIRLLRAPFPEQYF.

V is TRBV7-2 and J is TRBJ2-5, with 7 positions matching TRBD2. The CDR3 consists of 15 residues. Germline CDR1 and CDR2: SGHTA and FQGNSA. The V gene end was trimmed by 3 bases and the J gene end by 5 bases; junction bases not matched to a gene: 9. The CDR3 DNA follows: TGTGCCAGCAGCTTCGGGGAGGGGTCGGCCGAGACCCAGTACTTC. Translation: CASSFGEGSAETQYF.

The genes are TRBV12-3 or TRBV12-4 and TRBJ1-1; 8 bases fit TRBD1. CDR3 size: 19 residues. V dropped 6 bases and J dropped 6; count of bases not matched to a gene: 24. The CDR3 DNA reads TGTGCCAGCAGGGCGGGTACAGGGGCGGGAACAGGGGGGCCTCCTGAAGCTTTCTTT. Its translation is CASRAGTGAGTGGPPEAFF.

This clonotype was recorded a few times. One end of the junction does not line up with germline, which may come from a read error. This sequence joins TRBV5-1 and TRBJ1-5, with TRBD1 identical over 8 bases. Germline CDR1 and CDR2: SGHRS and YFSETQ. CDR3 length: 16 amino acids. The CDR3 loop is CASSLGAGGLNQPQHF. In DNA, the CDR3 is TGTGCCAGCAGCTTAGGGGCAGGGGGCCTCAATCAGCCCCAGCATTTT. Together with reference TRBV5-1 and TRBJ1-5, the CDR3 gives the full variable domain: KAGVTQTPRYLIKTRGQQVTLSCSPISGHRSVSWYQQTPGQGLQFLFEYFSETQRNKGNFPGRFSGRQFSNSRSEMNVSTLELGDSALYLCASSLGAGGLNQPQHFGDGTRLSIL.

The rearrangement uses TRBV25-1 and TRBJ1-2; 12 bases are a match to TRBD1. The ends lost 4 bases at V and 7 bases at J; junction bases unmatched: 4. CDR1 is MGHDK and CDR2 is SYGVNS in the germline V gene. This CDR3 has 14 amino acids. The CDR3 loop is CASSVGQGAIGYTF. In DNA form, the CDR3 reads TGTGCCAGCAGTGTGGGACAGGGGGCAATTGGCTACACCTTC.